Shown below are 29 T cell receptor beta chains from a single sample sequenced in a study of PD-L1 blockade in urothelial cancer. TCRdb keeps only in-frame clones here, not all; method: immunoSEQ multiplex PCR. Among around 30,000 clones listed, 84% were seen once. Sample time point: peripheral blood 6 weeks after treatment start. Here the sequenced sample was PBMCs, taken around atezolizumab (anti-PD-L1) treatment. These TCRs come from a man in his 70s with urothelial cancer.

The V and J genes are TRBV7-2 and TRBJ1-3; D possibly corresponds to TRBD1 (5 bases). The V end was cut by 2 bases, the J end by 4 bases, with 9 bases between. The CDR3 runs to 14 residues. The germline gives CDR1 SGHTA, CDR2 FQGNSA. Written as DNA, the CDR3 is TGTGCCAGCAGCTTAACCGGGGGAGGAAACACCATATATTTT. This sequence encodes CASSLTGGGNTIYF.

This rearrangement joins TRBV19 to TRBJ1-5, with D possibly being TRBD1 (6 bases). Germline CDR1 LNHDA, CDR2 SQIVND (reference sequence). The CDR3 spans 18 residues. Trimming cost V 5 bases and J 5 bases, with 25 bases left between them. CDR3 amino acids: CASSPDGGGPVIYQPQHF. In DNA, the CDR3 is TGTGCCAGTAGTCCGGATGGGGGCGGGCCGGTTATTTATCAGCCCCAGCATTTT.

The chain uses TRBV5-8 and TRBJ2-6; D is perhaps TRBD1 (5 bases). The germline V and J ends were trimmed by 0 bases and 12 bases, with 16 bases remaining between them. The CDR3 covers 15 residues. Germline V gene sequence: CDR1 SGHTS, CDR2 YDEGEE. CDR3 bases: TGTGCCAGCAGCTTGGTCGACAGCCTGAGAATCGTCCTGACTTTC. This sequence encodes CASSLVDSLRIVLTF.

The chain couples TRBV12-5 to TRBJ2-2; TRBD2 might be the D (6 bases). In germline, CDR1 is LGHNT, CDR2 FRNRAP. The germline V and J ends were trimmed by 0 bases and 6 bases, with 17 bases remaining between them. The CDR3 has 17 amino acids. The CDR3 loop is CASGLVVSSGGAGELFF. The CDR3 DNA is TGTGCTAGTGGTTTGGTAGTGAGTAGTGGAGGGGCCGGGGAGCTGTTTTTT.

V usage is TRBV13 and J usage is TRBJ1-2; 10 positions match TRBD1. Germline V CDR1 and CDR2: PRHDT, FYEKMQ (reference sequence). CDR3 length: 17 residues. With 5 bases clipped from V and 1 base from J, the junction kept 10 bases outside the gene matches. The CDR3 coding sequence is TGTGCCAGCAGCCACCCGGGACAGGGGTTTGATAACTATGGCTACACCTTC. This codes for CASSHPGQGFDNYGYTF.

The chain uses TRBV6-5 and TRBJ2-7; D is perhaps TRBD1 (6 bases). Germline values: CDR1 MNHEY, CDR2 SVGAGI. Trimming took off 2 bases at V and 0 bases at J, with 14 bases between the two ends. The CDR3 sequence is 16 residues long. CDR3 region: CASSYTPRQASYEQYF. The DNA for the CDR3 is TGTGCCAGCAGTTACACACCCCGACAGGCCTCCTACGAGCAGTACTTC.

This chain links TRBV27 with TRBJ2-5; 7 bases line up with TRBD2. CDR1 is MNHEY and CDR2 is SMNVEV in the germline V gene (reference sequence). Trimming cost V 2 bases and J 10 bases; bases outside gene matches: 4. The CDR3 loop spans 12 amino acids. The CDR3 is CASSLQRGIQYF. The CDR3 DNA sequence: TGTGCCAGCAGTTTACAGCGGGGAATCCAGTACTTC.

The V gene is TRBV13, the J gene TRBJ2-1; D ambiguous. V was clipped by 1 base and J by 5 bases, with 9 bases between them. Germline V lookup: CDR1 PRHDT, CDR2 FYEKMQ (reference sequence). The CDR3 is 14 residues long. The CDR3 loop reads CASSLAQSDNEQFF. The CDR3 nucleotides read TGTGCCAGCAGCTTAGCCCAGTCCGACAATGAGCAGTTCTTC. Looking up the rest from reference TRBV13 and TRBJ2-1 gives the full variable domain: AAGVIQSPRHLIKEKRETATLKCYPIPRHDTVYWYQQGPGQDPQFLISFYEKMQSDKGSIPDRFSAQQFSDYHSELNMSSLELGDSALYFCASSLAQSDNEQFFGPGTRLTVL.

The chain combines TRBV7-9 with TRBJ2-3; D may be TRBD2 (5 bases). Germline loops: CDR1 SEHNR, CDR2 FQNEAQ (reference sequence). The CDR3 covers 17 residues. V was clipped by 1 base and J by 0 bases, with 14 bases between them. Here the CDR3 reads CASSLEVRGVSTDTQYF. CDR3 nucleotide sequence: TGTGCCAGCAGCTTAGAGGTACGGGGAGTTAGCACAGATACGCAGTATTTT.

CDR3 nucleotide sequence: TGTGCCAGCAGCCAAGACCAGCGGAGGGATATTGGAAACACCATATATTTT. Its protein is CASSQDQRRDIGNTIYF. The chain carries TRBV4-2 and TRBJ1-3; D uncertain. Germline V lookup: CDR1 LGHNA, CDR2 YNFKEQ. Between the trimmed V and J ends, which lost 0 bases and 3 bases, there was a span of 15 bases. This CDR3 is 17 amino acids long.

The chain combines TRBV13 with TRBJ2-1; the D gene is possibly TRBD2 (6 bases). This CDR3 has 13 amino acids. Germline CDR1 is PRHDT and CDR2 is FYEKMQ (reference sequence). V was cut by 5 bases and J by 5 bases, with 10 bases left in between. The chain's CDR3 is CASSASAHNEQFF. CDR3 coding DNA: TGTGCCAGCAGCGCTAGCGCCCACAATGAGCAGTTCTTC.

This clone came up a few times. The CDR3: CASSFGGTRGEKLFF. The CDR3 DNA is TGCGCCAGCAGCTTTGGTGGAACCAGGGGTGAAAAACTGTTTTTT. The chain is built from TRBV5-1 and TRBJ1-4, with D perhaps matching TRBD1 (6 bases). The length of the CDR3 is 15 residues. Germline V gene data show CDR1 as SGHRS and CDR2 as YFSETQ. V dropped 2 bases and J dropped 7 bases, with 15 bases sitting between them.

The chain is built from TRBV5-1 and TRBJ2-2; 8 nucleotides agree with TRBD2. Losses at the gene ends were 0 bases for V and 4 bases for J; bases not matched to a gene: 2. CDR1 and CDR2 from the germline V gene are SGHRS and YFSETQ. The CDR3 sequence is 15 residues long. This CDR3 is CASSLGGRSTGELFF. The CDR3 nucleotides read TGCGCCAGCAGCTTGGGCGGGAGGAGCACCGGGGAGCTGTTTTTT.

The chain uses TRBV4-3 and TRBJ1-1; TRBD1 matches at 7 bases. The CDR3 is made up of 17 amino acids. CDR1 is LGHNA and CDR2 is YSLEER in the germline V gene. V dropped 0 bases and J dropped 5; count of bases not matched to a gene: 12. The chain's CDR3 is CASSQDPVRQGVTEAFF. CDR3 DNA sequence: TGCGCCAGCAGCCAAGATCCGGTACGGCAGGGGGTGACTGAAGCTTTCTTT.

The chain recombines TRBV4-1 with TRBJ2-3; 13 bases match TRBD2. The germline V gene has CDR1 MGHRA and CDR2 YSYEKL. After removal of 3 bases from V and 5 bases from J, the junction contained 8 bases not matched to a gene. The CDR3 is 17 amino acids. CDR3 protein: CASSHGGTSGNRDTQYF. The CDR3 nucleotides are TGCGCCAGCAGCCACGGTGGGACTAGCGGGAATCGAGATACGCAGTATTTT.

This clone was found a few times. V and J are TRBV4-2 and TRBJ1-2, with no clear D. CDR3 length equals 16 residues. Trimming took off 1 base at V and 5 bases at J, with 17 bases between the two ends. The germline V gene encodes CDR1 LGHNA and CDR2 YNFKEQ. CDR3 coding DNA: TGTGCCAGCAGCCAAGGGGAGGAAGGGTATCGGTATGGCTACACCTTC. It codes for CASSQGEEGYRYGYTF.

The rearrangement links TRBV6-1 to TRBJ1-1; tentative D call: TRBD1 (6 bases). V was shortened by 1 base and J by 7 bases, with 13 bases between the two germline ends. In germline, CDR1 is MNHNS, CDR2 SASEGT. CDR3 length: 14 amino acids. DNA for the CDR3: TGTGCCAGCAGTGAAGTCAACAGGGCAATTGAAGCTTTCTTT. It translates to CASSEVNRAIEAFF.

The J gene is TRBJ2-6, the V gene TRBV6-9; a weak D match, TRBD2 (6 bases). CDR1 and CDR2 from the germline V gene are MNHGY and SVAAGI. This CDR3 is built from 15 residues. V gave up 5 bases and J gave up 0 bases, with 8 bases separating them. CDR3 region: CASSREYSGANVLTF. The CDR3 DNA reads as TGTGCCAGCAGTCGGGAGTACTCTGGGGCCAACGTCCTGACTTTC.

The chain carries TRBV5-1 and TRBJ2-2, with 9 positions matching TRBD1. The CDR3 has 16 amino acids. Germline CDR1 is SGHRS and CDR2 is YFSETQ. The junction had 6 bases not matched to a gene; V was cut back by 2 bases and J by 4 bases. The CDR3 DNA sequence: TGCGCCAGCAGCTTACTACAGGGGGCCGGCACCGGGGAGCTGTTTTTT. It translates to CASSLLQGAGTGELFF. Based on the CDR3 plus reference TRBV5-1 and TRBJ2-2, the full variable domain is KAGVTQTPRYLIKTRGQQVTLSCSPISGHRSVSWYQQTPGQGLQFLFEYFSETQRNKGNFPGRFSGRQFSNSRSEMNVSTLELGDSALYLCASSLLQGAGTGELFFGEGSRLTVL.

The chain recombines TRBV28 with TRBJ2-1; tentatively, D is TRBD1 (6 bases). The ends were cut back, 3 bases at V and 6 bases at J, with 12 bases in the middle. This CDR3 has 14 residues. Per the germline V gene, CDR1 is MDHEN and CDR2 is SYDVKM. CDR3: CASSLVGGANEQFF. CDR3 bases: TGTGCCAGCAGTTTGGTAGGGGGTGCCAATGAGCAGTTCTTC.

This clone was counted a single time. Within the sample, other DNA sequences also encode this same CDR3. Written as DNA, the CDR3 is TGTGCCACCAGCAGAGAGAGAGGCTCCTACAATGAGCAGTTCTTC. This gives the protein CATSRERGSYNEQFF. This sequence joins TRBV15 and TRBJ2-1; D is undetermined. Germline V gene sequence: CDR1 LNHNV, CDR2 YYDKDF (reference sequence). The CDR3 is 15 residues long. The V gene lost 0 bases and the J gene lost 0 bases, with 6 bases spanning the gap.

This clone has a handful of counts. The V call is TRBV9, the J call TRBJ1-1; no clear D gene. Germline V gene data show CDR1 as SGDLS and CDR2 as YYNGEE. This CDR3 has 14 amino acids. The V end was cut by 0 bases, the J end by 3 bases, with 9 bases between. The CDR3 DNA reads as TGTGCCAGCAGCGTAGATCCGGCGGACACTGAAGCTTTCTTT. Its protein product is CASSVDPADTEAFF.

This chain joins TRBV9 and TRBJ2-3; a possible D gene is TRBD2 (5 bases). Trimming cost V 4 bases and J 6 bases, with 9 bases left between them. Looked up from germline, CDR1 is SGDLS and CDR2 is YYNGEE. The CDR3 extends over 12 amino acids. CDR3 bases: TGTGCCAGCAGCCCTCAGCGGGATACGCAGTATTTT. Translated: CASSPQRDTQYF.

For the CDR3, the DNA is TGTGCCAGCAGCTTCTTAGCGTTAGGGTACACCGGGGAGCTGTTTTTT. Amino acid sequence: CASSFLALGYTGELFF. This chain joins TRBV5-6 and TRBJ2-2; maybe TRBD2 (5 bases). Looked up from germline, CDR1 is SGHDT and CDR2 is YYEEEE. The CDR3 is made up of 16 amino acids. Trimming removed 2 bases at V and 3 bases at J, with 14 bases between.

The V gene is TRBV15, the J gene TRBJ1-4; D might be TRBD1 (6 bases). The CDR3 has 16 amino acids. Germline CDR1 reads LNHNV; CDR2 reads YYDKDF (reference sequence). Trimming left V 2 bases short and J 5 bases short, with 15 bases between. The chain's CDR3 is CATSRPRTEMNEKLFF. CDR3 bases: TGTGCCACCAGCAGACCCCGGACAGAGATGAATGAAAAACTGTTTTTT.

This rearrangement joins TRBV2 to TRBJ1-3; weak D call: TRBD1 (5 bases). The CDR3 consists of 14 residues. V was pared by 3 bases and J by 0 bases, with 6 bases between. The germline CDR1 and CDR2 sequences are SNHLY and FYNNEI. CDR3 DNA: TGTGCCAGCAGTGACACAGGCTCTGGAAACACCATATATTTT. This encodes CASSDTGSGNTIYF.

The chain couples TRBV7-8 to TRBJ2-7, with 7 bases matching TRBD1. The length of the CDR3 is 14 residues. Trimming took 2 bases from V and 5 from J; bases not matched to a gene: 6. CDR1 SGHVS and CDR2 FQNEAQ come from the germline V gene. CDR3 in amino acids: CASSLLRGLDEQYF. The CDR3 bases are TGTGCCAGCAGCTTACTCAGGGGGTTAGACGAGCAGTACTTC.

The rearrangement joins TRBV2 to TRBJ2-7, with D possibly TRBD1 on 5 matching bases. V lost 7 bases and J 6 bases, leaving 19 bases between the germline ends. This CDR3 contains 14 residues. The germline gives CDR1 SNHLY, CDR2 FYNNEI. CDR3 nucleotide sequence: TGTGCCAGCAAGGAAGACAGAAGATTTCCCGAGCAGTACTTC. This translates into CASKEDRRFPEQYF.

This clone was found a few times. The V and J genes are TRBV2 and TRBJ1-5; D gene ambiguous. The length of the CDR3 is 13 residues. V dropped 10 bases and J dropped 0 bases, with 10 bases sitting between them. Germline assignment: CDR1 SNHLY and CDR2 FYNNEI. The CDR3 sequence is CATRLLSNQPQHF. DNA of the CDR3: TGTGCCACCAGACTCCTTAGCAATCAGCCCCAGCATTTT.